Listed below are T cell receptor beta chains from one sample, sequenced in a study of blood T cell repertoires in COVID-19. Profiled with immunoSEQ multiplex PCR; TCRdb holds only in-frame clones, not every one. The sample includes some 160,000 clones, roughly four fifths seen only once; the top ten take roughly 13%. The sample taken for sequencing was peripheral blood. These receptors all stem from a man between 65 and 79 years old who had recovered from COVID-19. Both conserved end residues are part of each CDR3. A D gene is named only where the DNA matches it firmly. The listing skips clone size in some rows; elsewhere it reads once, few, many or a size class.

cdr3_nt cdr3_aa v_call clone_size j_call d_call
TGCGCCAGCAGCTTGACTAGCGGGAGCCGAAATGAGCAGTTCTTC CASSLTSGSRNEQFF TRBV5-1 - TRBJ2-1 TRBD2
TGTGCCAGCAGTTCAGGGGGTCAGCCCCAGCATTTT CASSSGGQPQHF TRBV28 - TRBJ1-5 TRBD1
TGTGCCAGCAGTGACCTCTACTATGGCTACACCTTC CASSDLYYGYTF TRBV6-1 few TRBJ1-2 -
TGTGCCATCAGTGAGCGGCAGGGAAGGGAGACCCAGTACTTC CAISERQGRETQYF TRBV10-3 once TRBJ2-5 -
TGCGCCAGCAGCCCTTTTGGGGGGTTTGGGGCCAACGTCCTGACTTTC CASSPFGGFGANVLTF TRBV5-1 - TRBJ2-6 -
TGTGCCAGCAGCTTGCATCCACCGCTAGCGGACTCCTACAATGAGCAGTTCTTC CASSLHPPLADSYNEQFF TRBV7-2 - TRBJ2-1 TRBD2
TGTGCCAGCAGCGTAGCACAGGCTAATGAAAAACTGTTTTTT CASSVAQANEKLFF TRBV9 - TRBJ1-4 -
TGTGCCAGCAGCTCCGGGACTACCATAGCCAATGAGCAGTTCTTC CASSSGTTIANEQFF TRBV7-9 - TRBJ2-1 TRBD2
TGTGCCAGCAGTTTAAGTGCGAGAGGGACAGGGGTTACCTACGAGCAGTACTTC CASSLSARGTGVTYEQYF TRBV7-2 - TRBJ2-7 TRBD1
TGCAGCGTTCACACAGACTACGAGCAGTACTTC CSVHTDYEQYF TRBV29-1 - TRBJ2-7 -
TGTGCCAGCTCAACGGACAGGGGGTACGAGCAGTACTTC CASSTDRGYEQYF TRBV18 - TRBJ2-7 TRBD1
TGTGCCAGCACCTTCGCCGGGACAGGGGGTCGGGAGACCCAGTACTTC CASTFAGTGGRETQYF TRBV28 - TRBJ2-5 TRBD1
TGTGCCAGCAGTGAACGACTGGAACACTATGACGAGCAGTACTTC CASSERLEHYDEQYF TRBV6-1 - TRBJ2-7 -
TGCGCCAGCAGCTTGGGCGGGGGTTCTCAAGAGACCCAGTACTTC CASSLGGGSQETQYF TRBV5-1 - TRBJ2-5 TRBD2
TGTGCCAGCAGCCTAGCGGGAGGGAAGGCCGGGGAGCTGTTTTTT CASSLAGGKAGELFF TRBV7-2 few TRBJ2-2 TRBD2
TGTGCCAGCAGCCTCGGGACTAGCGGGAGGAATGAGCAGTTCTTC CASSLGTSGRNEQFF TRBV27 - TRBJ2-1 TRBD2
TGTGCCAGCAGCTTAGGACTAGCGGGACCGGATACGCAGTATTTT CASSLGLAGPDTQYF TRBV7-6 - TRBJ2-3 TRBD2
TGTGCCAGCAGCTTGCGGGGGTTCTATGGCTACACCTTC CASSLRGFYGYTF TRBV5-6 - TRBJ1-2 -
TGTGCCAGCAGCCAAGTACTAGCGGGATTCGGGAACGAGCAGTACTTC CASSQVLAGFGNEQYF TRBV3-1/TRBV3-2 - TRBJ2-7 TRBD2
TGTGCCAGCATGAGTGAGGCGACCCAGTACTTC CASMSEATQYF TRBV2 - TRBJ2-5 -
TGTGCCAGCAGCTTAGTAGGGACTAACACCATATATTTT CASSLVGTNTIYF TRBV11-2 - TRBJ1-3 -
TGTGCCAGCAGCCCGGCGGGGGTGACCGAAGCTTTCTTT CASSPAGVTEAFF TRBV5-6 - TRBJ1-1 -
TGCAGTGCTCGTGCAGGGATATCAAATCAGCCCCAGCATTTT CSARAGISNQPQHF TRBV20-1 - TRBJ1-5 -
TGCGCCAGCCAGGGATCAACTAATGAAAAACTGTTTTTT CASQGSTNEKLFF TRBV5-1 - TRBJ1-4 -
TGTGCCAGCAGCGATTCCGGGACAGATTCCTACGAGCAGTACTTC CASSDSGTDSYEQYF TRBV6-2/TRBV6-3 once TRBJ2-7 TRBD1